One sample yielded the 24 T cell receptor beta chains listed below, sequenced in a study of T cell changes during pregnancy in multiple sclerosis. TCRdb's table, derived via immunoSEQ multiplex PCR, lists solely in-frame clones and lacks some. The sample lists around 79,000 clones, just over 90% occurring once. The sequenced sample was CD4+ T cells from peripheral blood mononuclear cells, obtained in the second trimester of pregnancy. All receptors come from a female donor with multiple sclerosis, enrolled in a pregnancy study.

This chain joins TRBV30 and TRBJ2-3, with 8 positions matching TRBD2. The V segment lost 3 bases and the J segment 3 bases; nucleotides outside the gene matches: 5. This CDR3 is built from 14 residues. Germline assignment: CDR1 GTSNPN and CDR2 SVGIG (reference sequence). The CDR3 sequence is CAWRSGGGTDTQYF. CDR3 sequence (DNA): TGTGCCTGGAGGAGCGGGGGAGGGACAGATACGCAGTATTTT.

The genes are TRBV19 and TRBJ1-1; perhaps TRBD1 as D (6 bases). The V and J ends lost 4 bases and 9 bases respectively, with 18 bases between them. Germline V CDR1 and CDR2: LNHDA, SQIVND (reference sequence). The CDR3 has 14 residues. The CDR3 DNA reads TGTGCCAGTAGTACAAGACAGGAGCTATATAAAGCTTTCTTT. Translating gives CASSTRQELYKAFF.

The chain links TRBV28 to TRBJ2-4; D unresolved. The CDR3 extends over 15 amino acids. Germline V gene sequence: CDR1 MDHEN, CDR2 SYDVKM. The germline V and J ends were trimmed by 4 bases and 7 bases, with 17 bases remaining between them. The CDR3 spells CASSSLVGLRNIQYF. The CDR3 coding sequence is TGTGCCAGCAGTTCCCTGGTGGGTTTGAGGAACATTCAGTACTTC.

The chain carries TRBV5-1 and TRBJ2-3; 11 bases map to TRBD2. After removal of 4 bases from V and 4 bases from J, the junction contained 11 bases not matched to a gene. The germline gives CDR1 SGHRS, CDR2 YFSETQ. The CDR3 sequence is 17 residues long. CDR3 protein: CASSPFPGTSGSDTQYF. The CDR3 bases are TGCGCCAGCAGCCCCTTTCCCGGGACTAGCGGTTCAGATACGCAGTATTTT.

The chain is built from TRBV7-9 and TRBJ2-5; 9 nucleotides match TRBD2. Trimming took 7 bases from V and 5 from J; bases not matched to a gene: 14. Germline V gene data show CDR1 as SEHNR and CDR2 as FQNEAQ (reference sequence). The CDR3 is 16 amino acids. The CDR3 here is CASTGGGGGAVETQYF. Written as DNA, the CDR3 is TGTGCCAGCACCGGAGGCGGCGGGGGGGCCGTCGAGACCCAGTACTTC.

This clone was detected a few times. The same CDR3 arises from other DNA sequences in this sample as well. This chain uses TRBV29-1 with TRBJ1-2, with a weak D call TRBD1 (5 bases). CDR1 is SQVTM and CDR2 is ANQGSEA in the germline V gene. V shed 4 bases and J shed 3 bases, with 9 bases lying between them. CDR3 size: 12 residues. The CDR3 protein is CSVGWGDYGYTF. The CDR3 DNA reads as TGCAGCGTTGGTTGGGGGGACTATGGCTACACCTTC.

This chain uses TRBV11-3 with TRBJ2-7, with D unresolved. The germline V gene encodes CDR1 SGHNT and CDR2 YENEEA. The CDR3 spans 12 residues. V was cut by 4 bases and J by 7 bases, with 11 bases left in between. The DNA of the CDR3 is TGTGCCAGCAGCTCTATCAACCGGGAGCAGTACTTC. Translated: CASSSINREQYF.

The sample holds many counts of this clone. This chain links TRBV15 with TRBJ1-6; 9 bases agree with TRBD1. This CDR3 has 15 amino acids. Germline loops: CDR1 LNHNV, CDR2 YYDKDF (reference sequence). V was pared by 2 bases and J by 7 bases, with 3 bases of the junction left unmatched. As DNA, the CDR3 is TGTGCCACCAGCAGAACCGGGACAGGGAATTCACCCCTCCACTTT. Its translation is CATSRTGTGNSPLHF.

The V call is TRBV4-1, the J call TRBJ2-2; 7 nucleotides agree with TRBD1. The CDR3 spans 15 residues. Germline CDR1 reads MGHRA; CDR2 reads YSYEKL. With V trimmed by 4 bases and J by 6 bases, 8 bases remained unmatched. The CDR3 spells CASSPMTGFSGELFF. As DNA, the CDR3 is TGCGCCAGCAGCCCCATGACAGGGTTTTCCGGGGAGCTGTTTTTT.

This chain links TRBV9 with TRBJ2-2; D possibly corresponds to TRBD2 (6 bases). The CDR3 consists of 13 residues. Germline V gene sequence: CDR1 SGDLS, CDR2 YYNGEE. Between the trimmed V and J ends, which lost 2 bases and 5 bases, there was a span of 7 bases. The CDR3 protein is CASSVSGTGELFF. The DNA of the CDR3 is TGTGCCAGCAGCGTGAGCGGGACCGGGGAGCTGTTTTTT.

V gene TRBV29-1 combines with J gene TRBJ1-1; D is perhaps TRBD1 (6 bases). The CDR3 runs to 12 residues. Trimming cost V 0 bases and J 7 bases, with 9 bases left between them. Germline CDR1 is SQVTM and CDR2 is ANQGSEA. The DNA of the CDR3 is TGCAGCGTTGAAGAAGGGGGGGGTGAAGCTTTCTTT. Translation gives CSVEEGGGEAFF.

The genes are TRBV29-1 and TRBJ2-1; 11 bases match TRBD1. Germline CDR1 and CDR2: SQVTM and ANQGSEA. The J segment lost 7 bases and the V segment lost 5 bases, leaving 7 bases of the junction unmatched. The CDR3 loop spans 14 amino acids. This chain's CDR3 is CSVRDRGTRNEQFF. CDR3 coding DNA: TGCAGCGTTAGGGACAGGGGGACTCGGAATGAGCAGTTCTTC.

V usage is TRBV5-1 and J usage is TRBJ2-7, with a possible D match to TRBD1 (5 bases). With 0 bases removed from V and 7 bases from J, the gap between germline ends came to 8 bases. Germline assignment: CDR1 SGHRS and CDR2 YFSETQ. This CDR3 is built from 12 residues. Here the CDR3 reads CASSLARTEQYF. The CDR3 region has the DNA TGCGCCAGCAGCTTGGCCCGGACAGAGCAGTACTTC.

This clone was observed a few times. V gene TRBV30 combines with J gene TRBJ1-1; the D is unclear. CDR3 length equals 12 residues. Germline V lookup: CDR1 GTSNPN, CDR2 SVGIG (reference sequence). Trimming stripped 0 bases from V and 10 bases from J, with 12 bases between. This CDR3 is CAWSVREGGAFF. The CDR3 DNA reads TGTGCCTGGAGTGTACGGGAGGGCGGAGCTTTCTTT.

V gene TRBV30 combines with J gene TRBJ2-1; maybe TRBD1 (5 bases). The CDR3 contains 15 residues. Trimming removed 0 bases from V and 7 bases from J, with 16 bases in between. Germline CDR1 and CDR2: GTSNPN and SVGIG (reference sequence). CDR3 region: CAWSVFPGGHNEQFF. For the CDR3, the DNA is TGTGCCTGGAGTGTATTTCCGGGCGGACATAATGAGCAGTTCTTC.

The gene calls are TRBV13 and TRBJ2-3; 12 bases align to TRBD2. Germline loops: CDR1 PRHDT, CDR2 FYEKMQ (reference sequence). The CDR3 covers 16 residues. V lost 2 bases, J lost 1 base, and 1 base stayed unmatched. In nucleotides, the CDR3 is TGTGCCAGCAGCTTACGACTAGCGGGGGGCACAGATACGCAGTATTTT. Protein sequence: CASSLRLAGGTDTQYF.

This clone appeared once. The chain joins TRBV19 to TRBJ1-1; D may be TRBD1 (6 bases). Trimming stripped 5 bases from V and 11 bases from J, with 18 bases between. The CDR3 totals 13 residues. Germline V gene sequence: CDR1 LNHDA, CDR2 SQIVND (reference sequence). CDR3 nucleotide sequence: TGTGCCAGTAGTCCCGGCGGGGGGCTGGGTGCTTTCTTT. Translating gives CASSPGGGLGAFF.

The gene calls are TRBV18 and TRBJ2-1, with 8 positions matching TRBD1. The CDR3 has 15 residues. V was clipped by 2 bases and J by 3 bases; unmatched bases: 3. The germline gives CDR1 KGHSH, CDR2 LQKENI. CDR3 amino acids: CASSPDRGSYNEQFF. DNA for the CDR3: TGTGCCAGCTCACCAGACAGGGGCAGCTACAATGAGCAGTTCTTC. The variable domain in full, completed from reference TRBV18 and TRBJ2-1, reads NAGVMQNPRHLVRRRGQEARLRCSPMKGHSHVYWYRQLPEEGLKFMVYLQKENIIDESGMPKERFSAEFPKEGPSILRIQQVVRGDSAAYFCASSPDRGSYNEQFFGPGTRLTVL.

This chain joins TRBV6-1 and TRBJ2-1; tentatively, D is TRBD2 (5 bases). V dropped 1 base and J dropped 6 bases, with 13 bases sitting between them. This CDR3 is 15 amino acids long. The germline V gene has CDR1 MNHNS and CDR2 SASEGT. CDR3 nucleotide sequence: TGTGCCAGCAGTGAAGAAGGACTTTCGGGCAATGAGCAGTTCTTC. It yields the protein CASSEEGLSGNEQFF.

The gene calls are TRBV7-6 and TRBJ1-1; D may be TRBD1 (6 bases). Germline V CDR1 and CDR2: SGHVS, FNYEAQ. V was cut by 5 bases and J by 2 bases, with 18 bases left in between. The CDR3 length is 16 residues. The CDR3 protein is CASSPHTGGLNTEAFF. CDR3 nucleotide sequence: TGTGCCAGCAGCCCCCATACTGGGGGCCTCAACACTGAAGCTTTCTTT.

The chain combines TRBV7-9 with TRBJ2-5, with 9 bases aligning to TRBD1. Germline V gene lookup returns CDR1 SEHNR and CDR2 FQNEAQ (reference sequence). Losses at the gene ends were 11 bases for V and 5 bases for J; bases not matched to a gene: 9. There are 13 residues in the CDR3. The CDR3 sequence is CAGGQGRLETQYF. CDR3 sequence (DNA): TGTGCCGGAGGACAGGGGAGGTTGGAGACCCAGTACTTC. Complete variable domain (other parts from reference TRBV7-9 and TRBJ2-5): DTGVSQNPRHKITKRGQNVTFRCDPISEHNRLYWYRQTLGQGPEFLTYFQNEAQLEKSRLLSDRFSAERPKGSFSTLEIQRTEQGDSAMYLCAGGQGRLETQYFGPGTRLLVL.

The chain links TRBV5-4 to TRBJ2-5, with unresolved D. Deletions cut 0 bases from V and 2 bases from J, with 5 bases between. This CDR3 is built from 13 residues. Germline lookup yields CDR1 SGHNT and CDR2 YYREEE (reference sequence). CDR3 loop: CASSLGQQETQYF. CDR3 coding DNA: TGTGCCAGCAGCTTGGGACAACAAGAGACCCAGTACTTC.

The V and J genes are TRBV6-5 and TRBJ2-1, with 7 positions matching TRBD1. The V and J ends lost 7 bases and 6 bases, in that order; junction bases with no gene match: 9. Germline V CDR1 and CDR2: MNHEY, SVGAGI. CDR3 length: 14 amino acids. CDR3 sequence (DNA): TGTGCCAGCACCATGTACAGGGGCGGCAATGAGCAGTTCTTC. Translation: CASTMYRGGNEQFF.

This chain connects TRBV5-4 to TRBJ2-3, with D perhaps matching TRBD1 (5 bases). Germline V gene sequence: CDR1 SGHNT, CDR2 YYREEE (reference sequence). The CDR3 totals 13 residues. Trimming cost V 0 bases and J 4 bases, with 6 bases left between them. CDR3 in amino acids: CASSLGGADTQYF. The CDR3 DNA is TGTGCCAGCAGCTTGGGGGGCGCAGATACGCAGTATTTT. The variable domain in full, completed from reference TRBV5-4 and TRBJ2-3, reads ETGVTQSPTHLIKTRGQQVTLRCSSQSGHNTVSWYQQALGQGPQFIFQYYREEENGRGNFPPRFSGLQFPNYSSELNVNALELDDSALYLCASSLGGADTQYFGPGTRLTVL.